The rows below give T cell receptor beta chains drawn from one sample of a study of human T cells and chemical hapten exposure. TCRdb analysed the RACE reads with MiXCR anew, one entry per CDR3 protein. The repertoire has 45,000 to 60,000 distinct CDR3 sequences, approximately 9.3% of them found once; the top ten carry roughly 14%. The input for sequencing was whole blood, taken in connection with sensitization to the hapten diphenylcyclopropenone (DPC). The origin of the receptors is a woman aged 40-49 years with alopecia areata. Some clones in this sample may be carry-over from other donors' samples. Each CDR3 is given with its conserved first and last residue.

CDR3: CASSSQDRGPGEQYF
J: TRBJ2-7
V: TRBV4-1

CDR3: CASSQANNSPLHF
J: TRBJ1-6
V: TRBV3-1

CDR3: CASSPYWRGTEAFF
J: TRBJ1-1
V: TRBV18

CDR3: CSVEEPARLADTDTQYF
J: TRBJ2-3
V: TRBV29-1

CDR3: CSARGGTGGEAFF
J: TRBJ1-1
V: TRBV20-1

CDR3: CASSYGLTGAGADYGYTF
J: TRBJ1-2
V: TRBV6-6

CDR3: CASSVYLLNTIYF
J: TRBJ1-3
V: TRBV2

CDR3: CASRANNEQFF
J: TRBJ2-1
V: TRBV28

CDR3: CASSQDLRGAPTGELFF
J: TRBJ2-2
V: TRBV4-1

CDR3: CSASASGGGEQYF
J: TRBJ2-7
V: TRBV20-1

CDR3: CAWSLAPSPLHF
J: TRBJ1-6
V: TRBV30

CDR3: CAWAETGQAAYEQYF
J: TRBJ2-7
V: TRBV30

CDR3: CSVVAPSDRGVETQYF
J: TRBJ2-5
V: TRBV29-1

CDR3: CASSSPLGKQGGSEQFF
J: TRBJ2-1
V: TRBV6-5

CDR3: CASSFGQGRANEKLFF
J: TRBJ1-4
V: TRBV12-3/TRBV12-4

CDR3: CASSLGQSFTGELFF
J: TRBJ2-2
V: TRBV12-3/TRBV12-4

CDR3: CASSQERGKDNQPQHF
J: TRBJ1-5
V: TRBV4-1

CDR3: CSVGRATEAFF
J: TRBJ1-1
V: TRBV29-1

CDR3: CSVVQGMGQFF
J: TRBJ2-1
V: TRBV29-1

CDR3: CASSLRVLSGANVLTF
J: TRBJ2-6
V: TRBV7-9

CDR3: CSGETTDTQYF
J: TRBJ2-3
V: TRBV20-1

CDR3: CASSLSRRRVGEKLFF
J: TRBJ1-4
V: TRBV27

CDR3: CSVEMGTDTQYF
J: TRBJ2-3
V: TRBV29-1

CDR3: CSARPGLGEQYF
J: TRBJ2-7
V: TRBV20-1

CDR3: CASSRRGQRGTDTQYF
J: TRBJ2-3
V: TRBV7-2

CDR3: CASSLVVEATEAFF
J: TRBJ1-1
V: TRBV5-1

CDR3: CASASTDTQYF
J: TRBJ2-3
V: TRBV7-8

CDR3: CASSYLSGGDETQYF
J: TRBJ2-5
V: TRBV6-5

CDR3: CSARDRLASRGGAFF
J: TRBJ1-1
V: TRBV20-1

CDR3: CSAMTPTNEKLFF
J: TRBJ1-4
V: TRBV20-1

CDR3: CASSFPAGPGGETQYF
J: TRBJ2-5
V: TRBV12-3/TRBV12-4

CDR3: CASSRILTGGDYGYTF
J: TRBJ1-2
V: TRBV5-5

CDR3: CATSRDTGTEQFF
J: TRBJ2-1
V: TRBV15

CDR3: CASSQEEDSSYEQYF
J: TRBJ2-7
V: TRBV4-1

CDR3: CASSSTGPGSPLHF
J: TRBJ1-6
V: TRBV6-5

CDR3: CASSLDSGTDTQYF
J: TRBJ2-3
V: TRBV5-1

CDR3: CAGGVDYRDLYGYTF
J: TRBJ1-2
V: TRBV5-4

CDR3: CAISEYTGAGNTIYF
J: TRBJ1-3
V: TRBV10-3

CDR3: CASTRSRVDEQFF
J: TRBJ2-1
V: TRBV9

CDR3: CSARLAITYEQYF
J: TRBJ2-7
V: TRBV20-1

CDR3: CASSEGQTGELFF
J: TRBJ2-2
V: TRBV6-4

CDR3: CASSRVQNTEAFF
J: TRBJ1-1
V: TRBV3-1

CDR3: CASSLDRADTQYF
J: TRBJ2-3
V: TRBV18

CDR3: CATSRGTGGYQPQHF
J: TRBJ1-5
V: TRBV15

CDR3: CASSTGTGGRLQETQYF
J: TRBJ2-5
V: TRBV5-1

CDR3: CAWDTGGIGEQYF
J: TRBJ2-7
V: TRBV30

CDR3: CASSLRPDSNQPQHF
J: TRBJ1-5
V: TRBV7-2

CDR3: CASSPRGGAGTEAFF
J: TRBJ1-1
V: TRBV5-4

CDR3: CASRYYSNQPQHF
J: TRBJ1-5
V: TRBV28